This passage covers 32 T cell receptor beta chains from one sample sequenced in a study of blood T cells in healthy people across ages. Together with a sample-barcoded 5' primer, a J-beta primer mix was included in a second PCR lasting roughly 6 to 12 cycles. TCRdb passed the 5' RACE reads through MiXCR, listing each CDR3 protein once. The table records about 670,000 distinct CDR3 sequences, roughly half of them present only once. Sequencing input: blood. The receptors were gathered from an elderly woman in good health.

This sequence joins TRBV3-1 and TRBJ2-1; no definite D call. This CDR3 is built from 15 residues. Trimming left V 0 bases short and J 2 bases short, with 8 bases between. Germline values: CDR1 LGHDT, CDR2 YNNKEL (reference sequence). The CDR3 sequence is CASSQDGQAYNEQFF. Written as DNA, the CDR3 is TGTGCCAGCAGCCAAGATGGTCAGGCCTACAATGAGCAGTTCTTC.

This chain uses TRBV10-3 with TRBJ2-6; D is ambiguous. Between the trimmed V and J ends, which lost 6 bases and 1 base, there was a span of 13 bases. CDR1 and CDR2 from the germline V gene are ENHRY and SYGVKD. The CDR3 has 16 amino acids. The CDR3 DNA sequence: TGTGCCATCAGAGGACCCCTTCCATCTGGGGCCAACGTCCTGACTTTC. This encodes CAIRGPLPSGANVLTF.

The chain uses TRBV20-1 and TRBJ1-1; D not certain. V lost 0 bases and J lost 4, with 12 bases in between. This CDR3 has 14 residues. Per the germline V gene, CDR1 is DFQATT and CDR2 is SNEGSKA (reference sequence). Written as DNA, the CDR3 is TGCAGTGCTAGAGATGGGTTGGGGATCACTGAAGCTTTCTTT. It encodes CSARDGLGITEAFF.

For this clonotype: A much more abundant neighbour one base away suggests this may be a read error. This chain links TRBV6-1 with TRBJ2-7; D ambiguous. The germline V and J ends were trimmed by 7 bases and 2 bases, with 18 bases remaining between them. CDR3 length equals 15 residues. The germline V gene has CDR1 MNHNS and CDR2 SASEGT. The CDR3 sequence: CASNLERARTYEQYF. The CDR3, as DNA: TGTGCCAGCAATTTAGAACGAGCTCGAACCTACGAGCAGTACTTC.

This clonotype was recorded at least ten times. The chain carries TRBV4-2 and TRBJ2-7, with 13 positions matching TRBD2. Germline CDR1 is LGHNA and CDR2 is YNFKEQ. J was trimmed by 5 bases and V by 0 bases; bases with no gene match: 4. The CDR3 has 16 amino acids. DNA for the CDR3: TGTGCCAGCAGCCAAGATTGGACTAGCGGGAGCCACGAGCAGTACTTC. Translated: CASSQDWTSGSHEQYF.

This clonotype was seen only a few times. The genes are TRBV12-3 or TRBV12-4 and TRBJ2-1; D might be TRBD1 or TRBD2, each matching 6 bases. Deletions cut 3 bases from V and 3 bases from J, with 15 bases between. The CDR3 contains 16 residues. DNA of the CDR3: TGTGCCAGCAGTTTGTCGGGGGCCATCCTCTACAATGAGCAGTTCTTC. It codes for CASSLSGAILYNEQFF.

The table lists this clonotype with a few counts. This chain links TRBV28 with TRBJ1-6, with D perhaps matching TRBD1 (5 bases). V lost 3 bases to trimming and J lost 0 bases, with 6 bases between them. This CDR3 has 15 residues. Germline CDR1 and CDR2: MDHEN and SYDVKM. CDR3 nucleotide sequence: TGTGCCAGCAGTTTTGACAGCTCCTATAATTCACCCCTCCACTTT. Protein: CASSFDSSYNSPLHF.

This clonotype was recorded many times. The chain uses TRBV12-3 or TRBV12-4 and TRBJ2-5; 10 nucleotides agree with TRBD1. Unmatched junction bases numbered 4, after V lost 4 bases and J lost 5 bases. CDR3 length: 14 amino acids. CDR3 DNA sequence: TGTGCCAGCAGTTCCCGGACAGGGGGGGAGACCCAGTACTTC. Translating it yields CASSSRTGGETQYF.

The rearrangement uses TRBV2 and TRBJ2-2; no definite D call. Trimming cost V 6 bases and J 7 bases, with 18 bases left between them. The CDR3 spans 15 residues. Germline CDR1 is SNHLY and CDR2 is FYNNEI. This CDR3 is CASSLAIPGVGELFF. The CDR3 DNA reads as TGTGCCAGCAGCTTGGCGATCCCCGGAGTCGGGGAGCTGTTTTTT.

The rearrangement links TRBV19 to TRBJ1-5; D remains unclear. CDR1 is LNHDA, CDR2 SQIVND, per germline (reference sequence). The CDR3 has 15 amino acids. V was pared by 6 bases and J by 1 base, with 13 bases between. This chain's CDR3 is CASSPSVRSNQPQHF. DNA of the CDR3: TGTGCCAGTAGCCCTTCGGTGCGGAGCAATCAGCCCCAGCATTTT.

Comment on this clonotype: This may be a read error: a much more frequent sequence differs by one nucleotide. The V gene is TRBV12-3 or TRBV12-4, the J gene TRBJ2-5, with D possibly matching TRBD1 (5 bases). The CDR3 consists of 13 residues. V was shortened by 1 base and J by 11 bases, with 14 bases between the two germline ends. CDR3 protein: CASSLVGANEQYF. CDR3 coding DNA: TGTGCCAGCAGTTTAGTAGGGGCTAATGAGCAGTACTTC.

The chain is built from TRBV12-3 or TRBV12-4 and TRBJ2-3; D is perhaps TRBD2 (6 bases). This CDR3 comprises 15 residues. V shed 2 bases and J shed 3 bases, with 12 bases lying between them. The DNA for the CDR3 is TGTGCCAGCAGTTTAATGCGGGGTCAGACAGATACGCAGTATTTT. This gives the protein CASSLMRGQTDTQYF.

Points on this clonotype: A read error may explain this, as a much larger clone is one base away. The V gene is TRBV27, the J gene TRBJ2-5; 9 bases are shared with TRBD1. With the DNA end fitting TRBJ2-7 better, the J assignment may be wrong. This CDR3 is 13 amino acids long. Germline CDR1 reads MNHEY; CDR2 reads SMNVEV (reference sequence). As DNA, the CDR3 is TGTGCCAGCAGTCCGGGACAGGGATGCGAGCAGTACTTC. Translation gives CASSPGQGCEQYF.

This clonotype was seen ten or more times. The rearrangement uses TRBV7-2 and TRBJ1-5, with no clear D. Looked up from germline, CDR1 is SGHTA and CDR2 is FQGNSA. The CDR3 loop spans 13 amino acids. V was trimmed by 3 bases and J by 5 bases, leaving 8 bases between them. The DNA for the CDR3 is TGTGCCAGCAGCTTCCTCTTTGATCAGCCCCAGCATTTT. Translated, it gives CASSFLFDQPQHF.

The V gene is TRBV15, the J gene TRBJ2-1; TRBD1 matches at 7 bases. CDR1 is LNHNV and CDR2 is YYDKDF in the germline V gene (reference sequence). Germline trimming cut 2 bases from V and 6 bases from J; bases unmatched to any gene: 4. This CDR3 is built from 14 residues. CDR3 residues: CATSRPTGPNEQFF. DNA of the CDR3: TGTGCCACCAGCAGACCGACAGGGCCCAATGAGCAGTTCTTC.

The gene calls are TRBV15 and TRBJ1-2; D perhaps matches TRBD1 (6 bases). The CDR3 is 15 residues long. Trimming took off 0 bases at V and 8 bases at J, with 16 bases between the two ends. CDR1 and CDR2 (germline): LNHNV, YYDKDF (reference sequence). In DNA, the CDR3 is TGTGCCACCAGCAGAGATAGGGGGATGGTTTTGGGCTACACCTTC. Residues: CATSRDRGMVLGYTF.

The rearrangement links TRBV29-1 to TRBJ2-1; TRBD2 matches at 8 bases. This CDR3 is 12 amino acids long. CDR1 is SQVTM and CDR2 is ANQGSEA in the germline V gene. J gave up 8 bases and V 8 bases, and 8 bases lay outside the gene matches. The DNA of the CDR3 is TGCAGCTTAGCGGGACCTCACTATGAGCAGTTCTTC. This codes for CSLAGPHYEQFF.

This clonotype occurred a few times. Its ends do not fully match the called genes, so a read error is possible. The CDR3 DNA sequence: TGCGCCAGCACTGGGGGGGCAGGGGGCAATGAACAGTTCTTC. It specifies CASTGGAGGNEQFF. V gene TRBV5-1 combines with J gene TRBJ2-1, with D perhaps matching TRBD1 (8 bases). The CDR3 sequence is 14 residues long. The germline gives CDR1 SGHRS, CDR2 YFSETQ.

As for this clonotype: At one boundary the junction diverges from the germline segment, which might be a read error. The chain carries TRBV6-6 and TRBJ2-3, with a possible D match to TRBD1 (5 bases). The length of the CDR3 is 13 residues. CDR1 and CDR2 (germline): MNHNY, SVGAGI (reference sequence). For the CDR3, the DNA is TGTGCCAGCAGTTCCCGACCGACAGATGCGCAGTATTTT. Protein: CASSSRPTDAQYF.

This chain joins TRBV20-1 and TRBJ2-5; TRBD1 aligns across 8 bases. The J call is doubtful: the DNA matches TRBJ2-7 better. The CDR3 is 14 amino acids. Germline CDR1 and CDR2: DFQATT and SNEGSKA (reference sequence). The chain's CDR3 is CSAAHRDRRNEQYF. CDR3 in DNA: TGCAGTGCTGCGCACCGGGACAGGCGCAACGAGCAGTACTTC.

Concerning this clonotype: An end of the junction does not agree with germline; a read error may underlie this. V gene TRBV7-2 combines with J gene TRBJ1-2, with D hard to call. The CDR3 contains 11 residues. Germline V lookup: CDR1 SGHTA, CDR2 FQGNSA. CDR3 region: CASSFGDGYTF. The DNA for the CDR3 is TGTGCCAGCAGCTTTGGCGATGGTTACACCTTC.

Comment on this clonotype: A much more abundant neighbour one base away suggests this may be a read error. This chain joins TRBV28 and TRBJ2-3; D may be TRBD2 (6 bases). The CDR3 consists of 12 residues. Germline assignment: CDR1 MDHEN and CDR2 SYDVKM. CDR3 DNA: TGTACCAGCAACGCCCGGGGGAATACGCAGTATTTT. Its translation is CTSNARGNTQYF. The complete variable domain, with remaining parts taken from reference TRBV28 and TRBJ2-3, reads DVKVTQSSRYLVKRTGEKVFLECVQDMDHENMFWYRQDPGLGLRLIYFSYDVKMKEKGDIPEGYSVSREKKERFSLILESASTNQTSMYLCTSNARGNTQYFGPGTRLTVL.

The rearrangement uses TRBV25-1 and TRBJ2-7; 12 bases map to TRBD2. V shed 6 bases and J 5 bases; nucleotides not matched to a gene: 5. This CDR3 is 14 amino acids long. Germline values: CDR1 MGHDK, CDR2 SYGVNS. The CDR3 nucleotides are TGTGCCAGCAGCCTGACTAGCGGGGGTCACGAGCAGTACTTC. Protein sequence: CASSLTSGGHEQYF.

This clonotype was seen ten or more times. V gene TRBV9 combines with J gene TRBJ2-3; 10 bases are shared with TRBD2. In germline, CDR1 is SGDLS, CDR2 YYNGEE. Trimming took 4 bases from V and 2 from J; bases not matched to a gene: 7. This CDR3 has 16 residues. CDR3 sequence: CASSLGLALHTDTQYF. The CDR3 DNA reads as TGTGCCAGCAGCCTGGGACTAGCGCTACACACAGATACGCAGTATTTT.

The rearrangement links TRBV4-2 to TRBJ2-7; TRBD2 aligns across 7 bases. V lost 3 bases to trimming and J lost 7 bases; unmatched junction nucleotides: 6. This CDR3 has 13 amino acids. Germline-derived CDR1 and CDR2 are LGHNA and YNFKEQ. CDR3 nucleotides: TGTGCCAGCAGCCACGGACTAGGTTTTGAGCAGTACTTC. Its translation is CASSHGLGFEQYF.

This clonotype was observed at least ten times. The CDR3 loop reads CSARGQGVNNEQFF. CDR3 in DNA: TGCAGCGCCAGGGGACAGGGGGTAAACAATGAGCAGTTCTTC. The chain joins TRBV29-1 to TRBJ2-1; 11 nucleotides line up with TRBD1. After removal of 7 bases from V and 5 bases from J, the junction contained 7 bases not matched to a gene. The germline gives CDR1 SQVTM, CDR2 ANQGSEA. This CDR3 contains 14 residues.

V usage is TRBV12-3 or TRBV12-4 and J usage is TRBJ2-7; D not certain. Trimming took 2 bases from V and 9 from J, leaving 11 bases between them. This CDR3 has 12 residues. CDR3 region: CASSLSPTVQYF. The DNA of the CDR3 is TGTGCCAGCAGTTTATCCCCTACTGTGCAGTACTTC.

This clonotype has ten or more counts. The chain is built from TRBV6-5 and TRBJ2-5; D is perhaps TRBD1 or TRBD2 (5 bases each). The CDR3 has 15 residues. V lost 2 bases, J lost 5 bases, and 15 bases lay in between. The germline gives CDR1 MNHEY, CDR2 SVGAGI. This CDR3 reads CASSYGPGRSETQYF. In nucleotides, the CDR3 is TGTGCCAGCAGTTACGGGCCGGGACGAAGCGAGACCCAGTACTTC.

The chain links TRBV25-1 to TRBJ1-2; tentative D call: TRBD1 (6 bases). The CDR3 covers 14 residues. Deletions cut 1 base from V and 8 bases from J, with 14 bases between. Germline V lookup: CDR1 MGHDK, CDR2 SYGVNS. The CDR3 sequence: CASSEWGQGQGYTF. The CDR3 DNA follows: TGTGCCAGCAGTGAATGGGGGCAGGGGCAAGGCTACACCTTC.

The chain recombines TRBV29-1 with TRBJ2-4; TRBD2 matches 9 bases. From germline, CDR1 is SQVTM and CDR2 ANQGSEA. The CDR3 contains 11 residues. J gave up 13 bases and V 6 bases, and 7 bases lay outside the gene matches. The CDR3 here is CSVRATSGQYF. The CDR3 DNA is TGCAGCGTGAGAGCGACTAGCGGACAGTACTTC.

Many counts were recorded for this clonotype. The chain links TRBV20-1 to TRBJ2-5, with TRBD1 matching over 8 bases. The germline V gene encodes CDR1 DFQATT and CDR2 SNEGSKA (reference sequence). V dropped 6 bases and J dropped 2; count of bases not matched to a gene: 8. The CDR3 has 14 amino acids. The CDR3 loop reads CSAPRTGRQETQYF. CDR3 in DNA: TGCAGTGCCCCGAGGACAGGGCGGCAAGAGACCCAGTACTTC.

CDR3 nucleotides: TGTGCCAGCAGCTCCACAGGCGGGGGTTGGTCCTACGAGCAGTACTTC. Translating it yields CASSSTGGGWSYEQYF. V gene TRBV7-8 combines with J gene TRBJ2-7; 7 bases line up with TRBD2. The CDR3 loop spans 16 amino acids. The junction had 10 bases not matched to a gene; V was cut back by 4 bases and J by 1 base. The germline CDR1 and CDR2 sequences are SGHVS and FQNEAQ.